A few counts support the clone carrying this T cell receptor beta chain. Per the germline V gene, CDR1 is SGHNT and CDR2 is YYREEE (reference sequence). Trimming took 4 bases from V and 2 from J; bases not matched to a gene: 9. The CDR3 extends over 15 amino acids. This sample was taken from a study of quantifying T cell responses using KT2 cells. Background on the study: Reverse transcription used primers in the TCR alpha and beta constant regions.

Each cDNA got a UMI-containing oligo ligated at its 3' end. An equimolar mix of RC1.1 and RC1.2 primed the beta chain across TRBC1 and TRBC2. One entry per CDR3 protein, called by TCRdb with MiXCR from the UMI-ligation and nested PCR reads. The sample shows around 44,000 distinct CDR3 sequences, 15% to 20% of them seen only once. Unfractionated PBMC were spiked with known numbers of KT2 clone cells. Fixed numbers of PBMC received varying amounts of KT2 cells. This receptor was identified in a human donor. What was sequenced was PBMCs spiked with cells of the T cell clone KT2. This chain connects TRBV5-4 to TRBJ2-7; 7 bases fit TRBD2. The CDR3 loop is CASSVGGVGPYEQYF. Here the CDR3 DNA reads TGTGCCAGCAGCGTGGGAGGGGTTGGCCCCTACGAGCAGTACTTC. The full variable domain, its missing parts supplied by reference TRBV5-4 and TRBJ2-7, is ETGVTQSPTHLIKTRGQQVTLRCSSQSGHNTVSWYQQALGQGPQFIFQYYREEENGRGNFPPRFSGLQFPNYSSELNVNALELDDSALYLCASSVGGVGPYEQYFGPGTRLTVT.